The 3 T cell receptor beta chains given below trace back to one sample, sequenced in a study of cytomegalovirus exposure and HLA in healthy donors. The PCR was carried out with 60 Vbeta primers and 13 Jbeta primers. Some clones are missing from TCRdb's copy, which holds only in-frame ones; the method was immunoSEQ multiplex PCR. The repertoire holds 150,000 to 200,000 clones, with approximately 80% as singletons. What was sequenced was PBMCs. These receptors all come from a woman between 45 and 65 years old in good health and CMV-seronegative.

The chain employs TRBV4-3 and TRBJ1-2; D is perhaps TRBD1 (6 bases). With 2 bases removed from V and 4 bases from J, the gap between germline ends came to 14 bases. CDR1 is LGHNA, CDR2 YSLEER, per germline. There are 15 residues in the CDR3. The CDR3: CASSQSVSQGYGYTF. CDR3 in DNA: TGCGCCAGCAGCCAATCTGTATCACAGGGCTATGGCTACACCTTC.

This chain connects TRBV28 to TRBJ2-7; TRBD1 agrees at 9 bases. CDR3 length equals 15 residues. Germline lookup yields CDR1 MDHEN and CDR2 SYDVKM. V lost 8 bases and J lost 2; bases outside the gene matches: 10. The CDR3 sequence: CASDHRGTGTYEQYF. Written as DNA, the CDR3 is TGTGCCAGCGACCATCGCGGGACAGGGACCTACGAGCAGTACTTC.

Of note for this clone: An end of the junction does not agree with germline; a read error may underlie this. Other nucleotide sequences in the sample specify the same CDR3. The chain carries TRBV10-3 and TRBJ1-2, with D possibly being TRBD1 (6 bases). Germline V lookup: CDR1 ENHRY, CDR2 SYGVKD. The CDR3 runs to 12 residues. CDR3 protein: CAIKTGNYGYTF. The CDR3 nucleotides are TGTGCCATTAAAACAGGGAACTACGGCTACACCTTC.